The 9 T cell receptor beta chains presented below share a single source sample, sequenced in a study of blood T cell repertoires in COVID-19. Produced via immunoSEQ multiplex PCR; TCRdb's table is partial and in-frame only. The table includes some 160,000 clones, approximately 91% detected once. The sequenced sample was peripheral blood. All receptors derive from a man between 18 and 35 years old with acute or convalescent COVID-19.

This clone has a single count. The chain has TRBV5-6 and TRBJ1-6; no reliable D call. The CDR3 extends over 15 amino acids. The V end lost 0 bases, the J end lost 10 bases, and 14 bases lay between the germline ends. Per the germline V gene, CDR1 is SGHDT and CDR2 is YYEEEE. As DNA, the CDR3 is TGTGCCAGCAGCTTGGAACCGGGTAACGAATCACCCCTCCACTTT. Translation gives CASSLEPGNESPLHF.

The chain couples TRBV25-1 to TRBJ1-1, with D maybe TRBD1 (6 bases). Germline CDR1 and CDR2: MGHDK and SYGVNS. With 4 bases removed from V and 5 bases from J, the gap between germline ends came to 11 bases. This CDR3 contains 13 residues. As DNA, the CDR3 is TGTGCCAGCAGTGGGACAGATCTGACTGAAGCTTTCTTT. Protein: CASSGTDLTEAFF.

This clone turned up a few times. The genes are TRBV27 and TRBJ1-5, with D possibly TRBD1 on 5 matching bases. CDR1 MNHEY and CDR2 SMNVEV come from the germline V gene (reference sequence). The ends were cut back, 2 bases at V and 4 bases at J, with 18 bases in the middle. This CDR3 is 17 amino acids long. CDR3 nucleotide sequence: TGTGCCAGCAGTTTAGTGGGCAGGAGGGGAACGAATCAGCCCCAGCATTTT. Its translation is CASSLVGRRGTNQPQHF.

This clone was detected only once. The V gene is TRBV6-4, the J gene TRBJ1-5, with D perhaps TRBD1 (5 bases). Per the germline V gene, CDR1 is MRHNA and CDR2 is SNTAGT. V was clipped by 3 bases and J by 6 bases, with 9 bases between them. The CDR3 is 13 amino acids. The CDR3: CASSEVQGQPQHF. The CDR3 coding sequence is TGTGCCAGCAGTGAGGTCCAGGGTCAGCCCCAGCATTTT.

This chain uses TRBV19 with TRBJ1-4; D call uncertain. Looked up from germline, CDR1 is LNHDA and CDR2 is SQIVND (reference sequence). The V and J ends lost 5 bases and 4 bases respectively, with 11 bases between them. CDR3 length equals 14 residues. The CDR3 here is CASSFLGSNEKLFF. CDR3 bases: TGTGCCAGTAGTTTCTTGGGGAGTAATGAAAAACTGTTTTTT.

In its sample, this clone was seen once. This specimen includes other DNA sequences encoding the same CDR3. This rearrangement joins TRBV19 to TRBJ2-2; D is unclear. Trimming shortened V by 4 bases and J by 5 bases, and 5 bases separated the two germline ends. The CDR3 is made up of 12 amino acids. Germline loops: CDR1 LNHDA, CDR2 SQIVND (reference sequence). Written as DNA, the CDR3 is TGTGCCAGTAGTACGAGGACCGGGGAGCTGTTTTTT. This encodes CASSTRTGELFF.

This clone was found once. V is TRBV3-1 (or the pseudogene TRBV3-2) and J is TRBJ1-2; perhaps TRBD1 as D (5 bases). V was cut by 0 bases and J by 4 bases, with 9 bases left in between. The CDR3 runs to 14 residues. Looked up from germline, CDR1 is LGHDT and CDR2 is YNNKEL (reference sequence). The CDR3 loop reads CASSQDRQGYGYTF. The CDR3 DNA reads TGTGCCAGCAGCCAAGATCGGCAGGGCTATGGCTACACCTTC.

This clone was picked up one time. The rearrangement links TRBV6-5 to TRBJ1-6; the match to TRBD1 covers 10 bases. Losses at the gene ends were 6 bases for V and 7 bases for J; bases not matched to a gene: 3. Germline CDR1 is MNHEY and CDR2 is SVGAGI. CDR3 length: 14 amino acids. The CDR3 sequence is CASSPGQGNSPLHF. CDR3 DNA sequence: TGTGCCAGCAGCCCGGGACAGGGGAATTCACCCCTCCACTTT.

The V call is TRBV9, the J call TRBJ2-1; D unresolved. The CDR3 runs to 13 residues. CDR1 is SGDLS and CDR2 is YYNGEE in the germline V gene. V was shortened by 0 bases and J by 9 bases, with 10 bases between the two germline ends. Here the CDR3 reads CASSVGLGGEQFF. In nucleotides, the CDR3 is TGTGCCAGCAGCGTAGGGTTAGGCGGTGAGCAGTTCTTC.